A single sample is the source of the 15 T cell receptor beta chains below, sequenced in a study of shared clonotypes between healthy human individuals. TCRdb keeps only in-frame clones here, not all; method: immunoSEQ multiplex PCR. The sample gives fewer than 400,000 clones, roughly 70% of which show up once; 10% to 13% is in the top ten. Sequencing input: memory CD4+ T cells sorted from blood. Subset meaning: CD45RA-negative fraction. The receptor source for this set is a young man in good health.

This chain links TRBV10-3 with TRBJ1-5; D call uncertain. The CDR3 spans 13 residues. The V gene's germline CDR1 is ENHRY and CDR2 SYGVKD. V lost 0 bases and J lost 5, with 5 bases in between. CDR3 residues: CAISESFDQPQHF. As DNA, the CDR3 is TGTGCCATCAGTGAGTCTTTTGATCAGCCCCAGCATTTT.

This rearrangement joins TRBV20-1 to TRBJ2-1; 8 bases fit TRBD2. Germline V CDR1 and CDR2: DFQATT, SNEGSKA (reference sequence). The CDR3 loop spans 11 amino acids. CDR3 loop: CSGTRNNEQFF. CDR3 nucleotide sequence: TGCAGCGGGACTAGAAACAATGAGCAGTTCTTC.

The CDR3 DNA reads TGTGCCATCAGTGAGTTTGTGACAGGGACCTACGAGCAGTACTTC. It codes for CAISEFVTGTYEQYF. The chain carries TRBV10-3 and TRBJ2-5, with 7 bases fitting TRBD1. The J call is doubtful: the DNA matches TRBJ2-7 better. Germline values: CDR1 ENHRY, CDR2 SYGVKD. The length of the CDR3 is 15 residues.

This clone was counted a single time. A much larger clone differs by one base, so this may be a read error. Other DNA sequences from this sample encode an identical CDR3 as well. The gene calls are TRBV29-1 and TRBJ1-5; maybe TRBD1 (5 bases). CDR3 size: 13 residues. The germline V and J ends were trimmed by 5 bases and 5 bases, with 13 bases remaining between them. CDR1 is SQVTM and CDR2 is ANQGSEA in the germline V gene. The CDR3 loop is CSVTTGLHQPQHF. CDR3 nucleotides: TGCAGCGTTACTACAGGACTGCATCAGCCCCAGCATTTT.

The J gene is TRBJ2-3, the V gene TRBV14, with D perhaps TRBD2 (6 bases). CDR3 length equals 14 residues. Germline loops: CDR1 SGHDN, CDR2 FVKESK. Trimming took off 4 bases at V and 7 bases at J, with 15 bases between the two ends. As DNA, the CDR3 is TGTGCCAGCAGCCGTATAGCGGAAGCCTATACGCAGTATTTT. Translation gives CASSRIAEAYTQYF.

The chain recombines TRBV7-6 with TRBJ2-5, with D tentatively TRBD1 or TRBD2 (5 bases each). With 1 base removed from V and 1 base from J, the gap between germline ends came to 7 bases. CDR1 is SGHVS, CDR2 FNYEAQ, per germline. This CDR3 has 14 residues. The DNA for the CDR3 is TGTGCCAGCAGCTTAGGGGGGACCCAAGAGACCCAGTACTTC. Protein product: CASSLGGTQETQYF.

This clone was counted a few times. The V gene is TRBV7-3, the J gene TRBJ1-2; D gene uncertain. The CDR3 has 14 amino acids. CDR1 SGHTA and CDR2 FQGTGA come from the germline V gene. V lost 3 bases and J lost 7, with 15 bases in between. DNA for the CDR3: TGTGCCAGCAGCTTTGGCGGCGGGGTGGGTGGCTACACCTTC. The encoded protein is CASSFGGGVGGYTF.

The V and J genes are TRBV2 and TRBJ1-1, with 8 bases aligning to TRBD1. V was clipped by 6 bases and J by 3 bases; unmatched bases: 6. The CDR3 length is 14 residues. Germline lookup yields CDR1 SNHLY and CDR2 FYNNEI. This CDR3 reads CASRPDRVHTEAFF. DNA of the CDR3: TGTGCCAGCAGGCCGGACAGGGTTCACACTGAAGCTTTCTTT.

The gene calls are TRBV5-1 and TRBJ2-1; the D gene is possibly TRBD2 (6 bases). Germline CDR1 and CDR2: SGHRS and YFSETQ. V shed 3 bases and J shed 7 bases, with 23 bases lying between them. The CDR3 consists of 17 residues. CDR3 sequence (DNA): TGCGCCAGCAGCTCCGGCCCCGGGACTCGGCCTTGGAATGAGCAGTTCTTC. Translated, it gives CASSSGPGTRPWNEQFF. The full variable domain, completed using reference TRBV5-1 and TRBJ2-1, is KAGVTQTPRYLIKTRGQQVTLSCSPISGHRSVSWYQQTPGQGLQFLFEYFSETQRNKGNFPGRFSGRQFSNSRSEMNVSTLELGDSALYLCASSSGPGTRPWNEQFFGPGTRLTVL.

V is TRBV6-1 and J is TRBJ2-1; 8 bases fit TRBD2. CDR3 length: 14 amino acids. V lost 11 bases to trimming and J lost 8 bases; unmatched junction nucleotides: 14. Per germline, CDR1 MNHNS and CDR2 SASEGT. The CDR3 sequence: CACAGGFLSDEQFF. The CDR3 coding sequence is TGTGCCTGCGCGGGGGGCTTCCTCAGCGATGAGCAGTTCTTC.

This clone was seen a handful of times. This chain connects TRBV6-1 to TRBJ1-1; D gene uncertain. V was trimmed by 11 bases and J by 8 bases, leaving 21 bases between them. The CDR3 length is 13 residues. Germline V CDR1 and CDR2: MNHNS, SASEGT. The DNA for the CDR3 is TGTGCCTTAAGGGTAGTATCGGGTGGAGAAGCTTTCTTT. Protein: CALRVVSGGEAFF.

This chain uses TRBV29-1 with TRBJ2-1; 9 bases agree with TRBD2. Per the germline V gene, CDR1 is SQVTM and CDR2 is ANQGSEA. V gave up 6 bases and J gave up 4 bases; unmatched junction bases: 7. The CDR3 is made up of 14 amino acids. CDR3 in DNA: TGCAGCGTCCGCGGGAGGGTCGAGTACAATGAGCAGTTCTTC. Translation: CSVRGRVEYNEQFF.

This clone was counted a few times. The rearrangement links TRBV7-9 to TRBJ2-7; 13 bases align to TRBD2. The CDR3 spans 17 residues. V was pared by 5 bases and J by 5 bases, with 12 bases of the junction left unmatched. Per the germline V gene, CDR1 is SEHNR and CDR2 is FQNEAQ (reference sequence). CDR3: CASSPGQGTSGTHEQYF. For the CDR3, the DNA is TGTGCCAGCAGCCCCGGTCAAGGGACTAGCGGGACTCACGAGCAGTACTTC.

This clone has only a few counts. The chain carries TRBV11-2 and TRBJ2-3; D ambiguous. Per germline, CDR1 SGHAT and CDR2 FQNNGV. CDR3 size: 14 residues. V lost 2 bases and J 4 bases, leaving 10 bases between the germline ends. The CDR3 here is CASSLTSGPDTQYF. CDR3 sequence (DNA): TGTGCCAGCAGCTTAACCTCCGGCCCAGATACGCAGTATTTT.

The genes are TRBV9 and TRBJ2-3, with 7 bases matching TRBD2. Germline CDR1 and CDR2: SGDLS and YYNGEE. J gave up 5 bases and V 0 bases, and 6 bases lay outside the gene matches. This CDR3 comprises 15 residues. CDR3 bases: TGTGCCAGCAGCGTAGCGGGAGGCTGGGGAGATACGCAGTATTTT. Its protein product is CASSVAGGWGDTQYF.